These T cell receptor beta chains were read from a single sample in a study of identical twins. TCRdb redid the calling of the 5' RACE reads with MiXCR, one entry per CDR3 protein. Of a few hundred thousand distinct CDR3 sequences detected, roughly 9.7% appear once; the ten largest clones hold about 7.1%. The same data also went into a second study, on yellow fever vaccine responses in identical twins.

The specimen was CD8+ T cells sorted from blood. The receptors come from a woman aged 18 to 35 in good health. Each CDR3 is given with its conserved first and last residue. Each record gives: D gene, J gene, clone size, CDR3 length, V gene, CDR3 protein, CDR3 DNA. D genes are given only for firm matches. Clone size, where shown, is once, few, many, or a class for clones that have expanded.

>.|TRBJ2-1|.|14|TRBV27
CASTLAASYNEQFF
TGTGCCAGCACCTTAGCGGCTTCCTACAATGAGCAGTTCTTC
>TRBD2|TRBJ2-1|.|15|TRBV7-9
CASSLRAGEGNEQFF
TGTGCCAGCAGCTTAAGGGCGGGAGAAGGAAATGAGCAGTTCTTC
>.|TRBJ2-2|many|12|TRBV9
CASRRGPGELFF
TGTGCCAGCAGAAGGGGCCCCGGGGAGCTGTTTTTT
>.|TRBJ2-7|.|14|TRBV27
CASSFVESSYEQYF
TGTGCCAGCAGTTTTGTAGAGAGCTCCTACGAGCAGTACTTC
>TRBD1|TRBJ1-1|.|17|TRBV7-9
CASSLADRGPGGTEAFF
TGTGCCAGCAGCTTAGCGGACAGGGGGCCGGGGGGCACTGAAGCTTTCTTT
>TRBD2|TRBJ2-5|.|15|TRBV13
CASSPRGGGRETQYF
TGTGCCAGCAGCCCCCGGGGGGGCGGTAGGGAGACCCAGTACTTC
>TRBD2|TRBJ2-1|.|16|TRBV29-1
CSVEGTSGKTYNEQFF
TGCAGCGTTGAAGGGACTAGCGGGAAGACCTACAATGAGCAGTTCTTC
>TRBD2|TRBJ2-3|few|15|TRBV19
CASRPAGGPADTQYF
TGTGCCAGTAGGCCAGCGGGGGGGCCCGCAGATACGCAGTATTTT
>.|TRBJ2-7|many|14|TRBV5-1
CASTTGDSSYEQYF
TGCGCCAGTACAACAGGTGACAGCTCCTACGAGCAGTACTTC
>.|TRBJ2-7|many|13|TRBV7-8
CASSSDFAYEQYF
TGTGCCAGCAGCTCAGACTTTGCCTACGAGCAGTACTTC
>.|TRBJ2-7|few|12|TRBV6-2/TRBV6-3
CASSPPAIEQYF
TGTGCCAGTTCCCCGCCGGCGATCGAGCAGTACTTC
>TRBD1|TRBJ1-1|.|14|TRBV29-1
CSAYWGQSNTEAFF
TGCAGCGCCTACTGGGGACAGTCAAACACTGAAGCTTTCTTT
>.|TRBJ2-5|.|10|TRBV20-1
CSAKTETQYF
TGCAGTGCCAAAACAGAGACCCAGTACTTC
>.|TRBJ2-3|many|13|TRBV6-2/TRBV6-3
CASSFQGTDTQYF
TGTGCCAGCAGCTTCCAGGGTACAGATACGCAGTATTTT
>.|TRBJ2-5|many|15|TRBV27
CASSPIGPSRETQYF
TGTGCCAGCAGTCCAATAGGACCCAGCAGGGAGACCCAGTACTTC
>.|TRBJ1-2|.|13|TRBV20-1
CSALHRDHYGYTF
TGCAGTGCTCTACACAGGGACCACTATGGCTACACCTTC
>.|TRBJ2-5|.|12|TRBV12-5
CASGLSDETQYF
TGTGCTAGTGGTTTATCCGACGAGACCCAGTACTTC
>TRBD1|TRBJ2-7|few|14|TRBV20-1
CSADTGGGSYEQYF
TGCAGTGCTGATACAGGGGGCGGGTCCTACGAGCAGTACTTC
>TRBD1|TRBJ2-7|.|15|TRBV19
CASSTLRGPSYEQYF
TGTGCCAGTAGTACCCTCAGGGGGCCCTCTTACGAGCAGTACTTC
>.|TRBJ2-1|many|10|TRBV20-1
CSLGYNEQFF
TGCAGTCTTGGGTACAATGAGCAGTTCTTC
>.|TRBJ2-4|few|15|TRBV4-2
CASSQDPGVRNIQYF
TGTGCCAGCAGCCAAGATCCGGGGGTGCGGAACATTCAGTACTTC
>.|TRBJ1-6|many|14|TRBV5-1
CASSFWTSDSPLHF
TGCGCCAGCAGCTTTTGGACATCGGATTCACCCCTCCACTTT
>TRBD2|TRBJ2-1|.|21|TRBV4-1
CASSQDGSSGDTTELYNEQFF
TGCGCCAGCAGCCAAGATGGGTCTAGCGGGGACACTACTGAGTTGTACAATGAGCAGTTCTTC